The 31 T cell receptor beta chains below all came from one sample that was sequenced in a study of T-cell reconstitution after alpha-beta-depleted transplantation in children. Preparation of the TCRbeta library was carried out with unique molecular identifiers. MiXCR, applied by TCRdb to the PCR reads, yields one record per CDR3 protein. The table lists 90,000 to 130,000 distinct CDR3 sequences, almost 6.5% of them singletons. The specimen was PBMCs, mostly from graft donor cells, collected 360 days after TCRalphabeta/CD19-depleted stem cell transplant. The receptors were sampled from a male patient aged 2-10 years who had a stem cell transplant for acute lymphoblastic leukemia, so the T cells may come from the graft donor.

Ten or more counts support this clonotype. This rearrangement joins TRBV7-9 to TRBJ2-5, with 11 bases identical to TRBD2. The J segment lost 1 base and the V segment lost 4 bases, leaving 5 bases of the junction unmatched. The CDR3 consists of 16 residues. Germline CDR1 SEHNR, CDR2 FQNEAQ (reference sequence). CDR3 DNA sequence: TGTGCCAGCAGCTCGGGACTAGCGGACCCCCAAGAGACCCAGTACTTC. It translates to CASSSGLADPQETQYF. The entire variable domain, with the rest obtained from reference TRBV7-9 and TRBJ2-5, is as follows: DTGVSQNPRHKITKRGQNVTFRCDPISEHNRLYWYRQTLGQGPEFLTYFQNEAQLEKSRLLSDRFSAERPKGSFSTLEIQRTEQGDSAMYLCASSSGLADPQETQYFGPGTRLLVL.

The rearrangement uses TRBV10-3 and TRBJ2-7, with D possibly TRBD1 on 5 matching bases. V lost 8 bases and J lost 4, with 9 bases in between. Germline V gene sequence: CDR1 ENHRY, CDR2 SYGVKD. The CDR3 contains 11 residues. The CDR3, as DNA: TGTGCCATCCAAGACAGATACGAGCAGTACTTC. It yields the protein CAIQDRYEQYF.

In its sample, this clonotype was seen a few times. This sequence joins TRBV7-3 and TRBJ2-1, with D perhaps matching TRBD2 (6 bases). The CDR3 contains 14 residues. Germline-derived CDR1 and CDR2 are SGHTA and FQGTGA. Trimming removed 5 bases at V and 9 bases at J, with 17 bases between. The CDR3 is CASSPAGGRGEQFF. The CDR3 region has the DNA TGTGCCAGCAGCCCGGCCGGGGGAAGGGGTGAGCAGTTCTTC.

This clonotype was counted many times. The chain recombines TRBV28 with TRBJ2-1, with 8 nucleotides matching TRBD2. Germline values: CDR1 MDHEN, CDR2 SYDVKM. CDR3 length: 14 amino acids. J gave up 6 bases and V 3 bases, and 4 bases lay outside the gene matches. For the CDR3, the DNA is TGTGCCAGCAGTTTGGCTAGCGGGTTCAATGAGCAGTTCTTC. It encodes CASSLASGFNEQFF.

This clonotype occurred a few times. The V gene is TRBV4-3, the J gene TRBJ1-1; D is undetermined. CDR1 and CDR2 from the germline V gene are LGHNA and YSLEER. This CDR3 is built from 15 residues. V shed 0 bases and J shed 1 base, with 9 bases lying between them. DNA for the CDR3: TGCGCCAGCAGCCAAGATCATCCAGGGAACACTGAAGCTTTCTTT. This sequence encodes CASSQDHPGNTEAFF.

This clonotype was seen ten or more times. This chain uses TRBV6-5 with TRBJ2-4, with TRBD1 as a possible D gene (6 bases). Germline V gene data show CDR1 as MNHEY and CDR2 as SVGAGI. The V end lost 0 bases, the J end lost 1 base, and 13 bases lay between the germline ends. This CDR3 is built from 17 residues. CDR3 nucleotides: TGTGCCAGCAGTTACTCGGGGTCAGGGGCGGCCAAAAACATTCAGTACTTC. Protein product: CASSYSGSGAAKNIQYF.

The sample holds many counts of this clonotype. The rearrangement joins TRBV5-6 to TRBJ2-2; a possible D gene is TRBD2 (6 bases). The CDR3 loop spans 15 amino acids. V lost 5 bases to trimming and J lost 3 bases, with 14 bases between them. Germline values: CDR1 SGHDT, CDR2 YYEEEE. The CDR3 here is CASSSRDFYTGELFF. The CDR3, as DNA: TGTGCCAGCAGTTCCCGGGACTTTTACACCGGGGAGCTGTTTTTT.

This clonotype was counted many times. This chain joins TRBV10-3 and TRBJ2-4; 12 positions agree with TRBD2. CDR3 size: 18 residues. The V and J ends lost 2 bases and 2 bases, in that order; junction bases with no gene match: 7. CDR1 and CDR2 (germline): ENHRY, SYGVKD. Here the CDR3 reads CAISERASGGESKNIQYF. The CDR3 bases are TGTGCCATCAGTGAGAGAGCTAGCGGGGGGGAGTCCAAAAACATTCAGTACTTC.

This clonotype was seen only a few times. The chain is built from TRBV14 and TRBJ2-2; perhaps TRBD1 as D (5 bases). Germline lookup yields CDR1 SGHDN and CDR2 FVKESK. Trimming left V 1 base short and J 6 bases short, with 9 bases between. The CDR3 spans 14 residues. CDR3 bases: TGTGCCAGCAGCCAAGGGACATTCTCCGGGGAGCTGTTTTTT. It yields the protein CASSQGTFSGELFF.

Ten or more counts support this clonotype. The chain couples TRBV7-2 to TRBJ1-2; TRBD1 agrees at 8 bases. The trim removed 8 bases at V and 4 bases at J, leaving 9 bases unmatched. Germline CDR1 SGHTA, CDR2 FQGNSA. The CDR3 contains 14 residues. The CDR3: CASGQGDRVYGYTF. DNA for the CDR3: TGTGCCAGCGGACAGGGAGACAGGGTCTATGGCTACACCTTC. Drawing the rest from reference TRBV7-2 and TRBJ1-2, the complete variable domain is GAGVSQSPSNKVTEKGKDVELRCDPISGHTALYWYRQSLGQGLEFLIYFQGNSAPDKSGLPSDRFSAERTGGSVSTLTIQRTQQEDSAVYLCASGQGDRVYGYTFGSGTRLTVV.

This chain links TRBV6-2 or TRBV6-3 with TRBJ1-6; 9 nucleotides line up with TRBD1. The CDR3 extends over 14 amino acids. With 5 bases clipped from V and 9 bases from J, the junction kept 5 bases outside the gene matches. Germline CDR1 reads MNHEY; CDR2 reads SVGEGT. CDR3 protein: CASSPGQGFSPLHF. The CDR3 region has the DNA TGTGCCAGCAGTCCAGGACAGGGGTTTTCACCCCTCCACTTT.

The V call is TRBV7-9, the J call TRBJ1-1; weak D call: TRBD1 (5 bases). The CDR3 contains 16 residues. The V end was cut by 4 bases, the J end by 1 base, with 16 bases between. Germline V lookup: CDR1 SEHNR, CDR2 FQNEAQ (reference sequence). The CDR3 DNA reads TGTGCCAGCAGCTCTCTGATGACAGTGACGAACACTGAAGCTTTCTTT. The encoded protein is CASSSLMTVTNTEAFF.

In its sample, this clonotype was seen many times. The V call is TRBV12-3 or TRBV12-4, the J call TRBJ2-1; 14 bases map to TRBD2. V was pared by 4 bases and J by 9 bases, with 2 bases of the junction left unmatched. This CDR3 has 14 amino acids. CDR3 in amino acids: CASSWGLAGVEQFF. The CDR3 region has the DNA TGTGCCAGCAGTTGGGGACTAGCGGGAGTTGAGCAGTTCTTC.

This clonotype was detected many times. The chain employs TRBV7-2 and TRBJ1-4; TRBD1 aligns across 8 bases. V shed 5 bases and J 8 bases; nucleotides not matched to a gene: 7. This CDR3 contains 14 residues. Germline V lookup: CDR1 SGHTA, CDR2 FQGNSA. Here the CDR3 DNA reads TGTGCCAGCAGCCCGACAGGGGAGAGGGAAAAACTGTTTTTT. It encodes CASSPTGEREKLFF.

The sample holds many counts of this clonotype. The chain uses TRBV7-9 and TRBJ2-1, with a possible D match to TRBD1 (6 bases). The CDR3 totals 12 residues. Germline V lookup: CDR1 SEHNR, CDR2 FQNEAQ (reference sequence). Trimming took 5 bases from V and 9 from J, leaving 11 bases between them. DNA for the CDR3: TGTGCCAGCAGCGGGACACTGCGTGAGCAGTTCTTC. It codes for CASSGTLREQFF.

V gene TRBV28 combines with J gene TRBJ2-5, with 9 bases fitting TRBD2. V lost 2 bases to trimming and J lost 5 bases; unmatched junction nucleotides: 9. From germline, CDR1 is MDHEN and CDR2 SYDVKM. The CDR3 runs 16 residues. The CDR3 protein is CASSLILWREGETQYF. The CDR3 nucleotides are TGTGCCAGCAGTTTAATCCTATGGCGGGAGGGGGAGACCCAGTACTTC. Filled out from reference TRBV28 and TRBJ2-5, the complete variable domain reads DVKVTQSSRYLVKRTGEKVFLECVQDMDHENMFWYRQDPGLGLRLIYFSYDVKMKEKGDIPEGYSVSREKKERFSLILESASTNQTSMYLCASSLILWREGETQYFGPGTRLLVL.

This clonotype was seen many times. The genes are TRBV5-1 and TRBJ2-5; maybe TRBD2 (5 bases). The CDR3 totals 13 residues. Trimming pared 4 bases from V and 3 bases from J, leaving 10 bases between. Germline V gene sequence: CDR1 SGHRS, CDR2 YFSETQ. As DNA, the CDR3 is TGCGCCAGCAGCGCCGGGCGGGAAGAGACCCAGTACTTC. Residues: CASSAGREETQYF. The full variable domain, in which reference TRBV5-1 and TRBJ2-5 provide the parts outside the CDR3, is KAGVTQTPRYLIKTRGQQVTLSCSPISGHRSVSWYQQTPGQGLQFLFEYFSETQRNKGNFPGRFSGRQFSNSRSEMNVSTLELGDSALYLCASSAGREETQYFGPGTRLLVL.

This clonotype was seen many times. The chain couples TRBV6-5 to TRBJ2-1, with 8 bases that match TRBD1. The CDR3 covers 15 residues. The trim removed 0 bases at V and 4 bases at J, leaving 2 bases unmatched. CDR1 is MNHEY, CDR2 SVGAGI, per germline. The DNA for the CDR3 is TGTGCCAGCAGTTACTCCGGGACAGGATACAATGAGCAGTTCTTC. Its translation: CASSYSGTGYNEQFF.

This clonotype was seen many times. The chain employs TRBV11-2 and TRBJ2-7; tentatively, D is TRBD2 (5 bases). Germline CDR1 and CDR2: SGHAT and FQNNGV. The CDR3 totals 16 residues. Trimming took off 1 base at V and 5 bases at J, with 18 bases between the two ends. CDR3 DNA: TGTGCCAGCAGCTTAGTGGAGCGGACTTGGGTGGACGAGCAGTACTTC. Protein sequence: CASSLVERTWVDEQYF. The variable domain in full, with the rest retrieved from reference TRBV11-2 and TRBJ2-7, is EAGVAQSPRYKIIEKRQSVAFWCNPISGHATLYWYQQILGQGPKLLIQFQNNGVVDDSQLPKDRFSAERLKGVDSTLKIQPAKLEDSAVYLCASSLVERTWVDEQYFGPGTRLTVT.

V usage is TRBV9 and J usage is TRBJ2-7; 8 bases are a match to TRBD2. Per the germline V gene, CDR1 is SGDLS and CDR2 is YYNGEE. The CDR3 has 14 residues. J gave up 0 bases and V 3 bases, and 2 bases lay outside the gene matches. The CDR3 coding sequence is TGTGCCAGCAGCGAGAGCGGGAGCTCCTACGAGCAGTACTTC. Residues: CASSESGSSYEQYF.

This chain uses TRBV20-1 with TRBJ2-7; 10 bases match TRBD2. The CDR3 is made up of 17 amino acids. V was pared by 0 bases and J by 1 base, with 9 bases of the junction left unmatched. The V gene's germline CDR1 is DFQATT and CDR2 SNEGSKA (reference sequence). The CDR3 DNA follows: TGCAGTGCTAGAGATCTCTGGGCTAGCGGGAGTTCCTACGAGCAGTACTTC. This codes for CSARDLWASGSSYEQYF.

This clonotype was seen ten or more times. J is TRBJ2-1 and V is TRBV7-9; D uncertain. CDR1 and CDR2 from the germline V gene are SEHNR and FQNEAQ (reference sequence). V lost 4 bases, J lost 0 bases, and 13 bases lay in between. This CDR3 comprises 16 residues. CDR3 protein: CASSSPGESSYNEQFF. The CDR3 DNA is TGTGCCAGCAGCTCACCAGGTGAGAGCTCCTACAATGAGCAGTTCTTC.

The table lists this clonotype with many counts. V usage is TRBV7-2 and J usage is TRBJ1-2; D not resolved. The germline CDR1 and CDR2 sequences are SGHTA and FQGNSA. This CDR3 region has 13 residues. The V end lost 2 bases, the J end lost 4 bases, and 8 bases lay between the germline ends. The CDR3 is CASSLIHLYGYTF. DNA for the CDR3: TGTGCCAGCAGCTTAATCCACCTCTATGGCTACACCTTC.

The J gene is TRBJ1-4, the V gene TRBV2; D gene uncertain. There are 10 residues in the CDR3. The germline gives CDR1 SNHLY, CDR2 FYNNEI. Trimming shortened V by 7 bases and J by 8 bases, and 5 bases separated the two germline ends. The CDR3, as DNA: TGTGCCAGCAAGGCGGAAAAACTGTTTTTT. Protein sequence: CASKAEKLFF.

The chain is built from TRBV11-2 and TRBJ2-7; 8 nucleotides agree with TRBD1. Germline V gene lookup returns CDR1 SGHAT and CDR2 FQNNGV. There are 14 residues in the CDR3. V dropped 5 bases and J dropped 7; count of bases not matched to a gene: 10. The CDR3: CASSAPRQGREQYF. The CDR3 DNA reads TGTGCCAGCAGCGCACCGCGACAGGGGAGGGAGCAGTACTTC.

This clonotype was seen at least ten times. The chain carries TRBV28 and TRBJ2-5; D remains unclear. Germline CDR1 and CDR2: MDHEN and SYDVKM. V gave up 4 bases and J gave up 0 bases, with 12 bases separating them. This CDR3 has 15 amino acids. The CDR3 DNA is TGTGCCAGCAGTTCCCCGGACGGGTACCAAGAGACCCAGTACTTC. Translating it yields CASSSPDGYQETQYF.

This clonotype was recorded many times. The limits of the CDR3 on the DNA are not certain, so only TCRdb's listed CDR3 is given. The CDR3 spells CASSARNTIYFGDLIYF. The V call is TRBV28, the J call TRBJ1-3; no check of the table's D call, TRBD1, against the DNA was made. Germline V gene sequence: CDR1 MDHEN, CDR2 SYDVKM. The CDR3 contains 17 residues when both ends are counted.

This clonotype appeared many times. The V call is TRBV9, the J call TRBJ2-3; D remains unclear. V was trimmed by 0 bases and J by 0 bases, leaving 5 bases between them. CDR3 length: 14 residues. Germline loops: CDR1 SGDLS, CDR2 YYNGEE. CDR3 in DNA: TGTGCCAGCAGCGTAGGAAGGAGCACAGATACGCAGTATTTT. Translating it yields CASSVGRSTDTQYF.

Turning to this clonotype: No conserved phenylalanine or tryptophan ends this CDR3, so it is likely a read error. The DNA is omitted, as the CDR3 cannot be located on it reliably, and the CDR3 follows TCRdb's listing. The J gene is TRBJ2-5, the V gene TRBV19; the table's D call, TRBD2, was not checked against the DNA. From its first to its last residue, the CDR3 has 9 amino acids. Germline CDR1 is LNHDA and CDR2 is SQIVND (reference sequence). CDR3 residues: CASRWVPLL.

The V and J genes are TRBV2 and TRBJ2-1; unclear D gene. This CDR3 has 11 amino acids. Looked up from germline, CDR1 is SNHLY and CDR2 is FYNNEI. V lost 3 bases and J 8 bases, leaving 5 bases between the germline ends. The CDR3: CASSDTHEQFF. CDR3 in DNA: TGTGCCAGCAGTGATACCCATGAGCAGTTCTTC.

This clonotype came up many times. CDR3 loop: CASGDREIYEQYF. The CDR3, as DNA: TGTGCCAGCGGGGACAGGGAGATCTACGAGCAGTACTTC. This sequence joins TRBV7-9 and TRBJ2-7; 9 positions agree with TRBD1. The CDR3 is 13 amino acids. The germline V gene has CDR1 SEHNR and CDR2 FQNEAQ (reference sequence). V was pared by 8 bases and J by 3 bases, with 5 bases of the junction left unmatched.